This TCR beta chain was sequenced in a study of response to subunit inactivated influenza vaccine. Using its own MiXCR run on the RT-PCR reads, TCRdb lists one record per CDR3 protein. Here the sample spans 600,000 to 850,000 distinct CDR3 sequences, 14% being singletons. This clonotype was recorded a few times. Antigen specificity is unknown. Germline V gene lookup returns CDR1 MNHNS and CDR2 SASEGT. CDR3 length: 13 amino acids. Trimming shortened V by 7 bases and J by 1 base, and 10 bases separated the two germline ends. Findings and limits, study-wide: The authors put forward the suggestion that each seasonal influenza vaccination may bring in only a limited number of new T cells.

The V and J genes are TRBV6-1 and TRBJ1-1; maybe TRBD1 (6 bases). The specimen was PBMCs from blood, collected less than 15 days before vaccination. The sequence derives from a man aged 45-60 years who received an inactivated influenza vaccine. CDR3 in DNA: TGTGCCAGCACAGAAGGGGGGAACACTGAAGCTTTCTTT. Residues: CASTEGGNTEAFF.